This passage covers 9 T cell receptor beta chains from one sample sequenced in a study of cytomegalovirus exposure and HLA in healthy donors (dated by TCRdb to about 2017). Receptor amplification or capture employed the immunoSEQ multiplex PCR assay. This immuneACCESS table, as held by TCRdb, lists in-frame sequences with V and J called but not all clones. Of the missing ones, under half trace to an unresolved V gene in checked studies; the others have no known cause. Within this sample are some 50,000 clones, with around 94% of them counted one time only. Roughly 8% of the sample is taken by the ten largest. Sequencing was performed on PBMCs. The receptors stem from a young woman in good health and CMV-seropositive.

A note on this clone: Within the sample, other DNA sequences also encode this same CDR3. The rearrangement joins TRBV27 to TRBJ2-1, with 12 bases identical to TRBD2. Looked up from germline, CDR1 is MNHEY and CDR2 is SMNVEV (reference sequence). With V trimmed by 2 bases and J by 4 bases, 0 bases remained unmatched. The CDR3 sequence is 15 residues long. The CDR3 sequence is CASSLGTSGYNEQFF. DNA for the CDR3: TGTGCCAGCAGTTTAGGGACTAGCGGGTACAATGAGCAGTTCTTC.

V and J are TRBV19 and TRBJ2-3, with 10 bases matching TRBD2. V was pared by 4 bases and J by 2 bases, with 12 bases of the junction left unmatched. Germline lookup yields CDR1 LNHDA and CDR2 SQIVND (reference sequence). This CDR3 contains 18 residues. The CDR3, as DNA: TGTGCCAGTAGTAATACCTGGGAGCGGGAGGGCCCCACAGATACGCAGTATTTT. This sequence encodes CASSNTWEREGPTDTQYF. The full variable domain, its missing parts supplied by reference TRBV19 and TRBJ2-3, is DGGITQSPKYLFRKEGQNVTLSCEQNLNHDAMYWYRQDPGQGLRLIYYSQIVNDFQKGDIAEGYSVSREKKESFPLTVTSAQKNPTAFYLCASSNTWEREGPTDTQYFGPGTRLTVL.

This clone appeared once. V is TRBV11-2 and J is TRBJ1-1; 7 bases are shared with TRBD1. The junction had 8 bases not matched to a gene; V was cut back by 5 bases and J by 2 bases. CDR1 is SGHAT, CDR2 FQNNGV, per germline. The CDR3 consists of 15 residues. CDR3 loop: CASSLIGTANTEAFF. CDR3 bases: TGTGCCAGCAGCCTAATTGGGACAGCAAACACTGAAGCTTTCTTT.

This clone was seen just once. The chain has TRBV7-9 and TRBJ1-1; D remains ambiguous. Germline V gives CDR1 SEHNR, CDR2 FQNEAQ (reference sequence). The V gene lost 1 base and the J gene lost 4 bases, with 10 bases spanning the gap. The CDR3 is 14 residues long. CDR3 DNA sequence: TGTGCCAGCAGCTTAGTAGGGAGGCCCACTGAAGCTTTCTTT. Translation gives CASSLVGRPTEAFF.

The gene calls are TRBV6-1 and TRBJ2-7; TRBD2 might be the D (5 bases). The CDR3 loop spans 13 amino acids. The ends were cut back, 5 bases at V and 5 bases at J, with 13 bases in the middle. The germline gives CDR1 MNHNS, CDR2 SASEGT. The CDR3 region is CASSFGDYNEQYF. The DNA of the CDR3 is TGTGCCAGCAGTTTCGGAGACTATAACGAGCAGTACTTC.

The chain is built from TRBV28 and TRBJ2-7; TRBD1 aligns across 7 bases. Losses at the gene ends were 8 bases for V and 4 bases for J; bases not matched to a gene: 14. The CDR3 has 15 amino acids. Germline assignment: CDR1 MDHEN and CDR2 SYDVKM. The CDR3 DNA sequence: TGTGCCAGCTTTGGCACCGGGACAGTGACTTACGAGCAGTACTTC. Protein product: CASFGTGTVTYEQYF.

The chain links TRBV7-3 to TRBJ2-7; TRBD1 aligns across 7 bases. V was clipped by 0 bases and J by 5 bases; unmatched bases: 7. The CDR3 length is 15 residues. Per the germline V gene, CDR1 is SGHTA and CDR2 is FQGTGA. The CDR3 nucleotides are TGTGCCAGCAGCTTAACGGCGACAGGGAATCACGAGCAGTACTTC. As protein: CASSLTATGNHEQYF. The complete variable domain, with remaining parts taken from reference TRBV7-3 and TRBJ2-7, reads GAGVSQTPSNKVTEKGKYVELRCDPISGHTALYWYRQSLGQGPEFLIYFQGTGAADDSGLPNDRFFAVRPEGSVSTLKIQRTERGDSAVYLCASSLTATGNHEQYFGPGTRLTVT.

The genes are TRBV19 and TRBJ2-1; 9 nucleotides line up with TRBD2. Germline lookup yields CDR1 LNHDA and CDR2 SQIVND (reference sequence). V lost 4 bases and J lost 4; bases outside the gene matches: 8. The CDR3 sequence is 16 residues long. The CDR3 DNA is TGTGCCAGTAGTACCCTTGGGAGCGGGGGGTACAATGAGCAGTTCTTC. This encodes CASSTLGSGGYNEQFF.

The V call is TRBV18, the J call TRBJ2-7, with D perhaps TRBD1 (6 bases). This CDR3 region has 15 residues. The V and J ends lost 0 bases and 2 bases respectively, with 11 bases between them. Germline V lookup: CDR1 KGHSH, CDR2 LQKENI. For the CDR3, the DNA is TGTGCCAGCTCACCACCCCAGGGGCCCACCTACGAGCAGTACTTC. Amino acid sequence: CASSPPQGPTYEQYF.